The rows below give T cell receptor beta chains drawn from one sample of a study of OX40 agonist ivuxolimab in advanced cancers. Some clones are missing from TCRdb's copy, which holds only in-frame ones; the method was immunoSEQ multiplex PCR. The profile shows about 64,000 clones, approximately 86% of them singletons. The sample here was CD4+ or CD8+ T cells sorted from blood, taken in a trial of the OX40 agonist ivuxolimab. Receptor source: an adult with an advanced solid tumor such as melanoma, head and neck, liver or kidney cancer. CDR3s include the opening cysteine and the closing phenylalanine or tryptophan. The D gene is left open where the match is weak. Size values are once, few and many counts, or a class for expanded clones, and some rows have none.

J | V | D | size | DNA | CDR3
TRBJ2-7 | TRBV29-1 | TRBD1 | once | TGCAGCGTTCTCCAACAGGGGGCCCGCTACGAGCAGTACTTC | CSVLQQGARYEQYF
TRBJ2-5 | TRBV4-1 | . | . | TGCGCCAGCAGTCGTACCGGCCGACAAGAGACCCAGTACTTC | CASSRTGRQETQYF
TRBJ2-7 | TRBV19 | TRBD2 | . | TGTGCCAGTAACCCTACTAGCGGGGACAGTTACGAGCAGTACTTC | CASNPTSGDSYEQYF
TRBJ1-5 | TRBV19 | . | . | TGTGCCAGTAGCCAGACAGACAATCAGCCCCAGCATTTT | CASSQTDNQPQHF
TRBJ2-7 | TRBV18 | . | . | TGTGCCAGCTCACCATTTGAGCAGAGCTCCTACGAGCAGTACTTC | CASSPFEQSSYEQYF
TRBJ1-2 | TRBV7-9 | . | few | TGTGCCAGCAGCCCTTTGCCGCAGCATGGCTACACCTTC | CASSPLPQHGYTF
TRBJ1-4 | TRBV5-4 | . | . | TGTGCCAGCAGCCCACAGGGTCGCAATGAAAAACTGTTTTTT | CASSPQGRNEKLFF
TRBJ2-5 | TRBV19 | TRBD1 | . | TGTGCCAGTAGTAAGGGGGCAGCCCAAGAGACCCAGTACTTC | CASSKGAAQETQYF
TRBJ2-2 | TRBV10-1 | TRBD1 | . | TGCGCCAGCAGTTCGGGACAGGGCCGAATAGACACCGGGGAGCTGTTTTTT | CASSSGQGRIDTGELFF
TRBJ1-2 | TRBV7-8 | TRBD1 | . | TGTGCCAGCAGCTCCTTTACCGGGACAGGCGACTATGGCTACACCTTC | CASSSFTGTGDYGYTF
TRBJ1-4 | TRBV4-3 | . | . | TGCGCCAGCAGCCAAGAAACCGGGACCTCTAATGAAAAACTGTTTTTT | CASSQETGTSNEKLFF
TRBJ1-1 | TRBV29-1 | . | few | TGCAGCGTTTGGACGCAGGAAGGTGCTGAAGCTTTCTTT | CSVWTQEGAEAFF
TRBJ1-5 | TRBV5-6 | TRBD1 | . | TGTGCCAGCAGCACAGGGGGGATGAGCAATCAGCCCCAGCATTTT | CASSTGGMSNQPQHF
TRBJ1-1 | TRBV7-9 | TRBD1 | . | TGTGCCAGCAGCTTAGGAACAGGGGCCGACACTGAAGCTTTCTTT | CASSLGTGADTEAFF
TRBJ2-4 | TRBV4-1 | . | few | TGCGCCAGCAGCCAAGATCTGGTCAGGGCCAAAAACATTCAGTACTTC | CASSQDLVRAKNIQYF
TRBJ2-1 | TRBV5-1 | TRBD1 | . | TGCGCCAGATACCGGGACAGAGCCTACAATGAGCAGTTCTTC | CARYRDRAYNEQFF
TRBJ1-1 | TRBV29-1 | . | . | TGCAGCGTTGAGGTATTTGGGAACACTGAAGCTTTCTTT | CSVEVFGNTEAFF
TRBJ1-5 | TRBV18 | . | once | TGTGCCAGCTCACGCGACAGCATCGAGCCCCAGCATTTT | CASSRDSIEPQHF
TRBJ2-5 | TRBV6-5 | . | . | TGTGCCAGCAGTTACTCGATCCAGTCGGAGACCCAGTACTTC | CASSYSIQSETQYF
TRBJ1-1 | TRBV5-6 | TRBD1 | once | TGTGCCAGCAGTTATAGACAGGGAAACACTGAAGCTTTCTTT | CASSYRQGNTEAFF
TRBJ2-7 | TRBV28 | . | . | TGTGCCAGCGGGTCCTACCTCGGGGAGCAGTACTTC | CASGSYLGEQYF
TRBJ1-5 | TRBV7-8 | . | . | TGTGCCAGCAGCTCAGACCGGGTTCCCCATCAGCCCCAGCATTTT | CASSSDRVPHQPQHF
TRBJ2-7 | TRBV28 | . | . | TGTGCCAGCAGAGGGGACTACGAGCAGTACTTC | CASRGDYEQYF
TRBJ1-1 | TRBV6-1 | . | . | TGTGCCAGCAGTGAGAGATTGGCGAATGAAGCTTTCTTT | CASSERLANEAFF
TRBJ2-1 | TRBV10-1 | TRBD2 | . | TGCGCCAGCAGTTCTCTAGCGGGAGGGTACAATGAGCAGTTCTTC | CASSSLAGGYNEQFF
TRBJ2-5 | TRBV18 | TRBD1 | once | TGTGCCAGCTCACCCGGACAGGGGGCGCAGACCCAGTACTTC | CASSPGQGAQTQYF
TRBJ2-5 | TRBV19 | . | . | TGTGCCAGTAGTATAGATCGGTGGTACGAGTTGGGAGAGACCCAGTACTTC | CASSIDRWYELGETQYF
TRBJ1-4 | TRBV30 | TRBD1 | medium-sized | TGTGCCTGGAGTGCGGGGACAGGAAATAATGAAAAACTGTTTTTT | CAWSAGTGNNEKLFF
TRBJ2-1 | TRBV28 | TRBD1 | . | TGTGCCAGCAGGACAACAGGGGTCGCCTACAATGAGCAGTTCTTC | CASRTTGVAYNEQFF
TRBJ2-7 | TRBV19 | . | . | TGTGCCAGTAGACCCCGTCCGACAGCTTCCTACGAGCAGTACTTC | CASRPRPTASYEQYF
TRBJ1-2 | TRBV7-2 | . | . | TGTGCCAGCAGCCTAATGGGGGGAATCGATGGCTACACCTTC | CASSLMGGIDGYTF
TRBJ1-1 | TRBV18 | . | . | TGTGCCAGCTCACCAGGGCAGGGCCTTTGGACTACTGAAGCTTTCTTT | CASSPGQGLWTTEAFF
TRBJ1-3 | TRBV6-1 | . | . | TGTGCCAGCAGTGAAGGTGGGGGGGCATATGGAAACACCATATATTTT | CASSEGGGAYGNTIYF
TRBJ2-7 | TRBV7-9 | . | . | TGTGCCAGCAGCCTTAGCCGGGACCGCGCCTACGAGCAGTACTTC | CASSLSRDRAYEQYF
TRBJ1-1 | TRBV5-6 | TRBD1 | . | TGTGCCAGCAGCTTGGCCGGACAGGGGTTCGCTGAAGCTTTCTTT | CASSLAGQGFAEAFF
TRBJ2-3 | TRBV18 | TRBD1 | once | TGTGCCAGCTCACCATATGGGACAGACACAGATACGCAGTATTTT | CASSPYGTDTDTQYF
TRBJ2-7 | TRBV5-1 | . | . | TGCGCCAGCAGGGTTGAGGGGATCTACGAGCAGTACTTC | CASRVEGIYEQYF
TRBJ1-2 | TRBV5-1 | . | . | TGCGCCAGCAGCCTAGGGACCGGGAACTATGGCTACACCTTC | CASSLGTGNYGYTF
TRBJ2-1 | TRBV7-3 | TRBD1 | . | TGTGCCAGCAGCTTTACCGGGACAGGGGACCATGAGCAGTTCTTC | CASSFTGTGDHEQFF
TRBJ2-5 | TRBV5-4 | TRBD2 | . | TGTGCCAGCAGCCCTGACAGATGGGGGGGGACCCAGTACTTC | CASSPDRWGGTQYF
TRBJ2-3 | TRBV7-2 | . | . | TGTGCCAGCAGCCCCTGGACAACTAGCACAGATACGCAGTATTTT | CASSPWTTSTDTQYF
TRBJ1-1 | TRBV5-4 | . | . | TGTGCCAGCAGCTTGTGGGGGCTCCTATACACTGAAGCTTTCTTT | CASSLWGLLYTEAFF
TRBJ2-5 | TRBV6-5 | . | few | TGTGCCAGCAGTTGGAGACCGCTACAAGAGACCCAGTACTTC | CASSWRPLQETQYF
TRBJ2-6 | TRBV30 | . | . | TGTGCCTGGAGTGTACCGGGGGCCAACGTCCTGACTTTC | CAWSVPGANVLTF
TRBJ1-6 | TRBV27 | TRBD1 | . | TGTGCCAGCAGTCAGCAGGGGGGTAATTCACCCCTCCACTTT | CASSQQGGNSPLHF
TRBJ2-7 | TRBV27 | . | . | TGTGCCAGCAGTCCCTGGGGCGGAAGGGGCTACGAGCAGTACTTC | CASSPWGGRGYEQYF
TRBJ2-7 | TRBV7-7 | . | . | TGTGCTAGCAGCTTGGCAGGAGCCTACGAGCAGTACTTC | CASSLAGAYEQYF
TRBJ1-4 | TRBV10-3 | TRBD1 | . | TGTGCCATCAGTGAATCCGGACAGGCAAGGGAAAAACTGTTTTTT | CAISESGQAREKLFF
TRBJ1-5 | TRBV30 | . | . | TGTGCCTGGAGTGTACGCGTCAATCAGCCCCAGCATTTT | CAWSVRVNQPQHF
TRBJ2-7 | TRBV6-5 | . | . | TGTGCCAGCACCCGAGGGGAGGGGGCCTACGAGCAGTACTTC | CASTRGEGAYEQYF
TRBJ2-6 | TRBV5-4 | . | . | TGTGCCAGCAGCTTGACAGGGTCTGGGGCCAACGTCCTGACTTTC | CASSLTGSGANVLTF
TRBJ2-1 | TRBV30 | TRBD2 | . | TGTGCCTGGACCCTCGGGGCTAGCGGGAGGGCCGGGGAGCAGTTCTTC | CAWTLGASGRAGEQFF
TRBJ2-5 | TRBV18 | TRBD2 | . | TGTGCCAGCTCACCTCAAGCGGGAGCGGGCGAGACCCAGTACTTC | CASSPQAGAGETQYF
TRBJ2-5 | TRBV30 | . | . | TGTGCCTGGAGTTTGGGGCTTCGCCAAGGGACCCAGTACTTC | CAWSLGLRQGTQYF
TRBJ2-7 | TRBV6-1 | TRBD1 | . | TGTGCCAGCAGTGGACAGGGCTACGAACAGTACTTC | CASSGQGYEQYF
TRBJ1-4 | TRBV4-1 | . | . | TGCGCCAGCAGCCGTGGCAGGAGCGATGAAAAACTGTTTTTT | CASSRGRSDEKLFF
TRBJ2-7 | TRBV10-3 | . | . | TGTGCCATCAGTGTTGACCTCGTGCAGTACTTC | CAISVDLVQYF
TRBJ2-5 | TRBV19 | . | . | TGTGCCAGTAGTTCCGTTGGAGGGGCAGAGACCCAGTACTTC | CASSSVGGAETQYF
TRBJ1-2 | TRBV28 | TRBD1 | . | TGTGCCAGCAGTTCCGGACAGGGAACTAACTATGGCTACACCTTC | CASSSGQGTNYGYTF